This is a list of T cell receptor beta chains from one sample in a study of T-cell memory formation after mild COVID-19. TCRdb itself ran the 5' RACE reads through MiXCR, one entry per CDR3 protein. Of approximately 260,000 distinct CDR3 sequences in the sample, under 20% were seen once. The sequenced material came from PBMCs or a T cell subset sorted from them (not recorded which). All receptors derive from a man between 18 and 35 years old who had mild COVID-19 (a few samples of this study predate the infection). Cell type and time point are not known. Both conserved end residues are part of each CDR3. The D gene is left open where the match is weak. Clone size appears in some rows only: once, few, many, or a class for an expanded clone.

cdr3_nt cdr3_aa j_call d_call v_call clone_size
TGCAGTGCACCGCGAGAGAACACAGATACGCAGTATTTT CSAPRENTDTQYF TRBJ2-3 NA TRBV20-1 NA
TGTGCCAGTAGTATCGACAGGAACTATGGCTACACCTTC CASSIDRNYGYTF TRBJ1-2 NA TRBV19 few
TGTGCCAGCAGTTTAACCCTACCACGACAGGGAAACTACTATGGCTACACCTTC CASSLTLPRQGNYYGYTF TRBJ1-2 TRBD1 TRBV27 once
TGTGCCAGCAGCTTCCCGACAGGGGAGACTGAAGCTTTCTTT CASSFPTGETEAFF TRBJ1-1 TRBD1 TRBV7-8 NA
TGTGCCACCAGCAGAGGCGATGAGAGGGGGGAGACCCAGTACTTC CATSRGDERGETQYF TRBJ2-5 NA TRBV15 few
TGTGCCAGCAGTTTATCTTACCAGGCCGTGATCTACGAGCAGTACTTC CASSLSYQAVIYEQYF TRBJ2-7 NA TRBV27 NA
TGTGCCAGCAGCCAACCCCGGAGGGGCGGGGAGCTGTTTTTT CASSQPRRGGELFF TRBJ2-2 NA TRBV6-5 NA
TGCGCCAGCAGCCAAGATCTTTACAGCACAGATACGCAGTATTTT CASSQDLYSTDTQYF TRBJ2-3 NA TRBV4-3 NA
TGCGCCAGCAGCTATGTGGGGACGAGCTATGGCTACACCTTC CASSYVGTSYGYTF TRBJ1-2 NA TRBV5-1 NA
TGTGCCAGCAGCTTAGAAGGTGGACCTAATGAAAAACTGTTTTTT CASSLEGGPNEKLFF TRBJ1-4 NA TRBV7-4 NA
TGTGCCAGCAGCTTAGTGGGACTAGCGGGGGACTCCTACAATGAGCAGTTCTTC CASSLVGLAGDSYNEQFF TRBJ2-1 TRBD2 TRBV7-2 few
TGTGCCATGCAGGGGGGCGAAGGCGCAGAGTATGAAAAACTGTTTTTT CAMQGGEGAEYEKLFF TRBJ1-4 TRBD1 TRBV5-4 few
TGCGCCAGCACCTTTGAGACAGGAGTGAACACTGAAGCTTTCTTT CASTFETGVNTEAFF TRBJ1-1 NA TRBV5-1 NA
TGTGCCAGCATCATCCAGGGGGCAAGTCCCTACGAGCAGTACTTC CASIIQGASPYEQYF TRBJ2-7 TRBD1 TRBV28 NA
TGCGCCAGCAGCCAACGCCCGCCGGGACAGGGTGTCTACGAGCAGTACTTC CASSQRPPGQGVYEQYF TRBJ2-7 TRBD1 TRBV4-3 many
TGCGCCAGCAGCCGGACGTCAACTAATGAAAAACTGTTTTTT CASSRTSTNEKLFF TRBJ1-4 NA TRBV4-3 NA
TGTGCCAGCAGCTACAGGGGGCAAAACATTCAGTACTTC CASSYRGQNIQYF TRBJ2-4 TRBD1 TRBV7-2 many
TGCAGTGCTAGGACACCCAATCAGCCCCAGCATTTT CSARTPNQPQHF TRBJ1-5 NA TRBV20-1 NA